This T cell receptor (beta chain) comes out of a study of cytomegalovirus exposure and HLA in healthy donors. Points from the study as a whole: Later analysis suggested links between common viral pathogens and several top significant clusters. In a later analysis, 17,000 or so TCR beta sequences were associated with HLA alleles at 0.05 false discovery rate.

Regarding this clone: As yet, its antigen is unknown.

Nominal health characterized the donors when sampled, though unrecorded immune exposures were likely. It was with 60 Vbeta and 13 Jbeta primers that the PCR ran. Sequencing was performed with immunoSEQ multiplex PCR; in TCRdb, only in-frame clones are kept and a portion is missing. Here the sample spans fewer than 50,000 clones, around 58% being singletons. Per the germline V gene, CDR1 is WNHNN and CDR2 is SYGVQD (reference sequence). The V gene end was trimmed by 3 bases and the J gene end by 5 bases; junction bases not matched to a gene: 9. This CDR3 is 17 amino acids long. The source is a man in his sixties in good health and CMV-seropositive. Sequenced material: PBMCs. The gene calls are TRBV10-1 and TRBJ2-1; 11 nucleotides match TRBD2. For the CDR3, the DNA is TGCGCCAGCAGTGACGACCTGACTAGCGGGAAGGACAATGAGCAGTTCTTC. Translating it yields CASSDDLTSGKDNEQFF.